Presented here are 17 T cell receptor beta chains from one specimen sequenced in a study of type 1 regulatory T cells. Their antigen targets remain unknown. A single record per CDR3 protein comes from TCRdb applying MiXCR to the reads. Of 60,000 to 80,000 distinct CDR3 sequences in the sample, about 60% were seen once. Sequenced input: cultured T cells, either the whole culture or a sorted T cell fraction (not recorded which). Subset in this sample: Tr1-enriched cell product generated in vitro against host alloantigens. The source is a human donor in good health.

The chain carries TRBV5-1 and TRBJ2-7; tentative D call: TRBD2 (6 bases). CDR3 length: 16 amino acids. Germline V gene sequence: CDR1 SGHRS, CDR2 YFSETQ. Trimming shortened V by 0 bases and J by 6 bases, and 19 bases separated the two germline ends. CDR3 sequence reads: CASSLASAGGSREQYF. The CDR3 nucleotides read TGCGCCAGCAGCTTGGCCTCGGCTGGGGGGTCGCGCGAGCAGTACTTC.

V and J are TRBV7-2 and TRBJ2-3, with no clear D. V was cut by 7 bases and J by 6 bases, with 14 bases left in between. CDR1 and CDR2 from the germline V gene are SGHTA and FQGNSA. The CDR3 length is 13 residues. The CDR3, as DNA: TGTGCCAGCACCAAGGCCGCGTGGGATACGCAGTATTTT. Protein sequence: CASTKAAWDTQYF.

The J gene is TRBJ2-7, the V gene TRBV7-9, with 8 bases identical to TRBD2. Per germline, CDR1 SEHNR and CDR2 FQNEAQ (reference sequence). Losses at the gene ends were 0 bases for V and 0 bases for J; bases not matched to a gene: 7. The CDR3 extends over 17 amino acids. The CDR3 here is CASSLASTSGLSYEQYF. The CDR3 nucleotides read TGTGCCAGCAGCTTAGCGTCCACTAGCGGCCTCTCCTACGAGCAGTACTTC.

This clonotype was seen a single time. V and J are TRBV30 and TRBJ2-1; 8 bases are shared with TRBD1. V lost 1 base to trimming and J lost 9 bases; unmatched junction nucleotides: 2. The CDR3 runs to 12 residues. Germline V lookup: CDR1 GTSNPN, CDR2 SVGIG (reference sequence). The CDR3 DNA sequence: TGTGCCTGGAGTGCAGGGGGCAGTGAGCAGTTCTTC. Translation: CAWSAGGSEQFF.

V and J are TRBV7-2 and TRBJ2-1, with 7 bases matching TRBD2. Germline V lookup: CDR1 SGHTA, CDR2 FQGNSA. The V segment lost 2 bases and the J segment 8 bases; nucleotides outside the gene matches: 9. The CDR3 runs 15 residues. Here the CDR3 reads CASSLTTGGGYEQFF. DNA of the CDR3: TGTGCCAGCAGCTTAACGACGGGAGGAGGGTATGAGCAGTTCTTC.

The rearrangement links TRBV2 to TRBJ2-5; D uncertain. Germline lookup yields CDR1 SNHLY and CDR2 FYNNEI. V gave up 4 bases and J gave up 1 base, with 7 bases separating them. The CDR3 spans 13 residues. In DNA, the CDR3 is TGTGCCAGCAGTGTTAACAGCCAAGAGACCCAGTACTTC. Translating it yields CASSVNSQETQYF. The complete variable domain, with remaining parts taken from reference TRBV2 and TRBJ2-5, reads EPEVTQTPSHQVTQMGQEVILRCVPISNHLYFYWYRQILGQKVEFLVSFYNNEISEKSEIFDDQFSVERPDGSNFTLKIRSTKLEDSAMYFCASSVNSQETQYFGPGTRLLVL.

This clonotype was seen a few times. This CDR3 is CSVKTTTYEQYF. The CDR3 DNA sequence: TGCAGTGTTAAGACTACCACCTACGAGCAGTACTTC. This rearrangement joins TRBV20-1 to TRBJ2-7, with D possibly TRBD2 on 5 matching bases. V lost 7 bases to trimming and J lost 2 bases, with 12 bases between them. This CDR3 spans 12 amino acids. The germline CDR1 and CDR2 sequences are DFQATT and SNEGSKA (reference sequence).

This sequence joins TRBV27 and TRBJ1-1; TRBD1 might be the D (5 bases). This CDR3 comprises 14 residues. V lost 1 base to trimming and J lost 4 bases, with 10 bases between them. Germline values: CDR1 MNHEY, CDR2 SMNVEV (reference sequence). CDR3 protein: CASSLLSGSTEAFF. As DNA, the CDR3 is TGTGCCAGCAGTTTATTATCAGGGAGCACTGAAGCTTTCTTT.

In this sample, this clonotype turned up a few times. V usage is TRBV7-7 and J usage is TRBJ2-7; tentatively, D is TRBD1 (5 bases). Germline-derived CDR1 and CDR2 are SSHAT and FNYEAQ (reference sequence). V was pared by 1 base and J by 5 bases, with 9 bases between. CDR3 length: 13 amino acids. The CDR3 loop reads CASSLDRRHEQYF. CDR3 DNA: TGTGCCAGCAGCTTAGACAGGCGCCACGAGCAGTACTTC. Based on the CDR3 plus reference TRBV7-7 and TRBJ2-7, the full variable domain is GAGVSQSPRYKVTKRGQDVTLRCDPISSHATLYWYQQALGQGPEFLTYFNYEAQPDKSGLPSDRFSAERPEGSISTLTIQRTEQRDSAMYRCASSLDRRHEQYFGPGTRLTVT.

A few counts support this clonotype. The chain employs TRBV20-1 and TRBJ2-4; TRBD2 matches at 11 bases. Germline loops: CDR1 DFQATT, CDR2 SNEGSKA (reference sequence). The CDR3 sequence is 17 residues long. Trimming removed 6 bases from V and 2 bases from J; junction bases left unmatched: 12. As DNA, the CDR3 is TGCAGTGCCAGGGGGCTAGCGGGAGGAGAGCCCAAAAACATTCAGTACTTC. Translating gives CSARGLAGGEPKNIQYF.

The rearrangement joins TRBV20-1 to TRBJ2-7; D perhaps matches TRBD1 (5 bases). The V gene's germline CDR1 is DFQATT and CDR2 SNEGSKA (reference sequence). Trimming took off 0 bases at V and 3 bases at J, with 12 bases between the two ends. The CDR3 extends over 14 amino acids. CDR3 residues: CSARDINRFYEQYF. The CDR3 bases are TGCAGTGCTAGAGATATAAACAGGTTCTACGAGCAGTACTTC.

CDR3 sequence (DNA): TGCAGTGCTAGACTCCCGAGGGGGGGGGATACGCAGTATTTT. Protein: CSARLPRGGDTQYF. The V gene is TRBV20-1, the J gene TRBJ2-3; D possibly corresponds to TRBD2 (7 bases). The germline CDR1 and CDR2 sequences are DFQATT and SNEGSKA (reference sequence). Trimming stripped 2 bases from V and 6 bases from J, with 15 bases between. This CDR3 spans 14 amino acids.

This clonotype was found a few times. The V and J genes are TRBV20-1 and TRBJ2-7; 8 nucleotides line up with TRBD1. The J segment lost 6 bases and the V segment lost 2 bases, leaving 3 bases of the junction unmatched. Per the germline V gene, CDR1 is DFQATT and CDR2 is SNEGSKA (reference sequence). The CDR3 length is 12 residues. CDR3 residues: CSARPGTGEQYF. As DNA, the CDR3 is TGCAGTGCTAGACCCGGGACAGGCGAGCAGTACTTC.

The CDR3 DNA follows: TGCGCCAGCAGCTTGCCGCAGACTGCAGATACGCAGTATTTT. This translates into CASSLPQTADTQYF. The chain couples TRBV5-1 to TRBJ2-3; D unresolved. Germline lookup yields CDR1 SGHRS and CDR2 YFSETQ. V was clipped by 1 base and J by 4 bases, with 10 bases between them. The CDR3 covers 14 residues.

A single count supports this clonotype. The V call is TRBV25-1, the J call TRBJ1-1; TRBD1 aligns across 8 bases. The junction had 9 bases not matched to a gene; V was cut back by 1 base and J by 8 bases. This CDR3 comprises 15 residues. Germline CDR1 is MGHDK and CDR2 is SYGVNS. The CDR3, as DNA: TGTGCCAGCAGTGAATTTTTACAGGGGGGACAAGAAGCTTTCTTT. As protein: CASSEFLQGGQEAFF.

This clonotype was seen just once. The junction does not match germline at one end; this may be a read error. CDR3: CASSYRTAYGYTF. CDR3 bases: TGTGCCAGCAGCTATCGGACGGCCTATGGTTACACCTTC. The chain recombines TRBV7-6 with TRBJ1-2; D not resolved. This CDR3 region has 13 residues. Germline V gene sequence: CDR1 SGHVS, CDR2 FNYEAQ. Filled out from reference TRBV7-6 and TRBJ1-2, the complete variable domain reads GAGVSQSPRYKVTKRGQDVALRCDPISGHVSLYWYRQALGQGPEFLTYFNYEAQQDKSGLPNDRFSAERPEGSISTLTIQRTEQRDSAMYRCASSYRTAYGYTFGSGTRLTVV.

This clonotype was seen a single time. This chain links TRBV5-4 with TRBJ2-7; D remains unclear. Germline V gives CDR1 SGHNT, CDR2 YYREEE (reference sequence). CDR3 length equals 17 residues. V lost 7 bases to trimming and J lost 2 bases, with 25 bases between them. The DNA for the CDR3 is TGTGCCAGCTCCCACGGGTCGGCGCCTTACCGCGCCTACGAGCAGTACTTC. Translated, it gives CASSHGSAPYRAYEQYF.